The 32 T cell receptor beta chains presented below share a single source sample, sequenced in a study of T cell responses to AZD1222 COVID-19 vaccine. Here immunoSEQ multiplex PCR was the method, and the copy in TCRdb shows in-frame clones only, minus some. Here the sample spans about 170,000 clones, roughly 93% being singletons. Sequences were derived from peripheral blood, sampled on day 0 of AZD1222 vaccination. The receptor set was obtained from an adult in good health.

V is TRBV10-2 and J is TRBJ2-7; 12 positions match TRBD2. With 3 bases clipped from V and 2 bases from J, the junction kept 2 bases outside the gene matches. The CDR3 is made up of 15 amino acids. Germline V gene lookup returns CDR1 WSHSY and CDR2 SAAADI. As DNA, the CDR3 is TGCGCCAGCAGTGAACTAGCGGGGGGACCCTACGAGCAGTACTTC. Protein: CASSELAGGPYEQYF.

This chain uses TRBV5-1 with TRBJ1-2; 8 bases map to TRBD1. J lost 3 bases, V lost 4 bases, and 5 bases had no gene match. The CDR3 spans 14 residues. Germline CDR1 is SGHRS and CDR2 is YFSETQ. In DNA form, the CDR3 reads TGCGCCAGCAGCCCGGGACAGGCGGACTATGGCTACACCTTC. This sequence encodes CASSPGQADYGYTF.

This clone was recorded only once. V gene TRBV29-1 combines with J gene TRBJ2-1, with 12 bases lining up with TRBD2. The CDR3 consists of 15 residues. J gave up 9 bases and V 6 bases, and 12 bases lay outside the gene matches. The germline gives CDR1 SQVTM, CDR2 ANQGSEA. The CDR3 bases are TGCAGCGTAGTATCCGGGACTAGCGGGTGGGGTGAGCAGTTCTTC. Protein sequence: CSVVSGTSGWGEQFF.

Relative to its sample, this clone is medium-sized (0.01 to 0.1%). The rearrangement joins TRBV7-9 to TRBJ1-6; TRBD1 matches at 7 bases. From germline, CDR1 is SEHNR and CDR2 FQNEAQ (reference sequence). This CDR3 spans 16 amino acids. Losses at the gene ends were 2 bases for V and 10 bases for J; bases not matched to a gene: 11. For the CDR3, the DNA is TGTGCCAGCAGCTTATCCCCGACAGGGTTCCGGTCACCCCTCCACTTT. It codes for CASSLSPTGFRSPLHF.

This chain connects TRBV10-1 to TRBJ2-1; 16 bases map to TRBD2. Germline V gene lookup returns CDR1 WNHNN and CDR2 SYGVQD (reference sequence). CDR3 length: 17 amino acids. With V trimmed by 3 bases and J by 9 bases, 8 bases remained unmatched. CDR3 nucleotides: TGCGCCAGCAGTGATCCGGGACTAGCGGGAGGGTGGAGTGAGCAGTTCTTC. Translated: CASSDPGLAGGWSEQFF.

This chain connects TRBV27 to TRBJ1-6; 10 bases are a match to TRBD1. J was trimmed by 7 bases and V by 3 bases; bases with no gene match: 3. Germline V gene lookup returns CDR1 MNHEY and CDR2 SMNVEV (reference sequence). CDR3 length equals 15 residues. In DNA, the CDR3 is TGTGCCAGCAGTTTCCGGGACAGGGGAAATTCACCCCTCCACTTT. It encodes CASSFRDRGNSPLHF.

The chain uses TRBV5-5 and TRBJ1-4; possible D gene TRBD1, 5 bases. CDR3 length equals 14 residues. Trimming cost V 3 bases and J 5 bases, with 11 bases left between them. Germline V gene data show CDR1 as SGHKS and CDR2 as YYEKEE (reference sequence). In DNA, the CDR3 is TGTGCCAGCAGCTCGGGACGGTTGAATGAAAAACTGTTTTTT. Its translation is CASSSGRLNEKLFF.

This clone was detected once. The chain recombines TRBV21-1 with TRBJ2-3; the table's D gene call, TRBD1, was not cross checked with the DNA. TRBV21-1 is a pseudogene. The CDR3 has 12 residues. Here the CDR3 reads CATNWGPDTQYF. DNA for the CDR3: TGTGCCACCAACTGGGGCCCAGATACGCAGTATTTT.

This chain joins TRBV7-9 and TRBJ2-2, with TRBD1 as a possible D gene (6 bases). V was pared by 2 bases and J by 6 bases, with 10 bases between. This CDR3 spans 14 amino acids. The germline gives CDR1 SEHNR, CDR2 FQNEAQ (reference sequence). This CDR3 is CASSLHRVPGELFF. Here the CDR3 DNA reads TGTGCCAGCAGCTTACACAGGGTCCCCGGGGAGCTGTTTTTT.

The chain has TRBV11-1 and TRBJ1-1; maybe TRBD1 (6 bases). V was shortened by 5 bases and J by 5 bases, with 15 bases between the two germline ends. The V gene's germline CDR1 is SGHAT and CDR2 FQDESV (reference sequence). The CDR3 contains 14 residues. This CDR3 reads CASSRLGGRTEAFF. As DNA, the CDR3 is TGTGCCAGCAGCCGGCTGGGGGGCAGGACTGAAGCTTTCTTT.

This clone occurred once. The chain has TRBV16 and TRBJ1-2; the D is unclear. This CDR3 is built from 16 residues. The germline V gene has CDR1 KGHSY and CDR2 FQNENV. V was clipped by 1 base and J by 0 bases, with 12 bases between them. The CDR3 loop reads CASSQLRGRANYGYTF. CDR3 nucleotide sequence: TGTGCCAGCAGCCAATTACGAGGTCGGGCTAACTATGGCTACACCTTC.

V gene TRBV15 combines with J gene TRBJ1-1, with a tentative D call TRBD1 (6 bases). The CDR3 is 13 residues long. The V gene's germline CDR1 is LNHNV and CDR2 YYDKDF (reference sequence). V was trimmed by 4 bases and J by 5 bases, leaving 11 bases between them. CDR3 sequence (DNA): TGTGCCACCAGCAAACCGAGGGGGACTGAAGCTTTCTTT. Translated, it gives CATSKPRGTEAFF.

This chain joins TRBV6-1 and TRBJ1-1; D gene unclear. Trimming cost V 2 bases and J 7 bases, with 11 bases left between them. The CDR3 has 13 amino acids. Germline loops: CDR1 MNHNS, CDR2 SASEGT. The CDR3 sequence: CASSESRHLEAFF. Here the CDR3 DNA reads TGTGCCAGCAGTGAATCCCGACACCTTGAAGCTTTCTTT.

The rearrangement links TRBV5-4 to TRBJ2-3; possibly TRBD2 for D (6 bases). Trimming removed 4 bases from V and 1 base from J, with 13 bases in between. Germline V gene data show CDR1 as SGHNT and CDR2 as YYREEE (reference sequence). The CDR3 is 15 amino acids. The CDR3 sequence is CASSPGGAGTDTQYF. For the CDR3, the DNA is TGTGCCAGCAGCCCCGGCGGGGCGGGCACAGATACGCAGTATTTT.

The chain uses TRBV5-1 and TRBJ2-1, with 8 positions matching TRBD1. The germline V gene encodes CDR1 SGHRS and CDR2 YFSETQ. The length of the CDR3 is 16 residues. The V gene end was trimmed by 1 base and the J gene end by 4 bases; junction bases not matched to a gene: 7. The CDR3 here is CASSLPTGGNYNEQFF. The CDR3 DNA is TGCGCCAGCAGCTTGCCTACAGGGGGGAATTACAATGAGCAGTTCTTC.

This rearrangement joins TRBV10-3 to TRBJ1-2, with a possible D match to TRBD1 (5 bases). This CDR3 has 14 residues. Germline loops: CDR1 ENHRY, CDR2 SYGVKD. V was cut by 2 bases and J by 5 bases, with 12 bases left in between. The CDR3 DNA is TGTGCCATCAGTGAGGGGGCGAATCCTTATGGCTACACCTTC. It yields the protein CAISEGANPYGYTF.

The chain is built from TRBV20-1 and TRBJ2-5, with TRBD2 identical over 11 bases. Germline values: CDR1 DFQATT, CDR2 SNEGSKA (reference sequence). The V and J ends lost 3 bases and 0 bases, in that order; junction bases with no gene match: 9. This CDR3 region has 17 residues. The CDR3 here is CSASGTSGRYYQETQYF. The CDR3 bases are TGCAGTGCTAGTGGAACTAGCGGGAGATATTACCAAGAGACCCAGTACTTC.

V usage is TRBV5-1 and J usage is TRBJ1-2; a weak D match, TRBD1 (6 bases). Trimming took 0 bases from V and 7 from J, leaving 19 bases between them. The CDR3 sequence is 16 residues long. The V gene's germline CDR1 is SGHRS and CDR2 YFSETQ. CDR3 sequence (DNA): TGCGCCAGCAGCTTGGGGGGCGGGGGCCCCCTCTTTGGCTACACCTTC. This sequence encodes CASSLGGGGPLFGYTF.

J is TRBJ2-7 and V is TRBV27; 8 bases line up with TRBD2. Per germline, CDR1 MNHEY and CDR2 SMNVEV (reference sequence). V was pared by 5 bases and J by 3 bases, with 6 bases of the junction left unmatched. The CDR3 runs to 14 residues. The CDR3 region has the DNA TGTGCCAGCAGTACTAGCGGAGGGGGCTACGAGCAGTACTTC. Its translation is CASSTSGGGYEQYF.

This clone has only one observation. The V call is TRBV19, the J call TRBJ1-1; the match to TRBD1 covers 12 bases. CDR3 length: 15 residues. Trimming took 7 bases from V and 7 from J; bases not matched to a gene: 10. CDR1 is LNHDA and CDR2 is SQIVND in the germline V gene (reference sequence). CDR3 DNA: TGTGCCAGTAAAGGGACAGGGGGCGGGCTGAGTGAAGCTTTCTTT. It is translated as CASKGTGGGLSEAFF.

CDR3 sequence reads: CASRADAVGSYNSPLHF. CDR3 bases: TGTGCCAGCAGGGCCGATGCGGTCGGCTCCTATAATTCACCCCTCCACTTT. This chain uses TRBV2 with TRBJ1-6; D is unresolved. Looked up from germline, CDR1 is SNHLY and CDR2 is FYNNEI. The CDR3 consists of 17 residues. The ends were cut back, 6 bases at V and 0 bases at J, with 15 bases in the middle. Using reference TRBV2 and TRBJ1-6 for the parts outside the CDR3, the full variable domain is EPEVTQTPSHQVTQMGQEVILRCVPISNHLYFYWYRQILGQKVEFLVSFYNNEISEKSEIFDDQFSVERPDGSNFTLKIRSTKLEDSAMYFCASRADAVGSYNSPLHFGNGTRLTVT.

The V gene is TRBV12-5, the J gene TRBJ1-5, with D perhaps matching TRBD1 (5 bases). The CDR3 totals 16 residues. Germline V gene sequence: CDR1 LGHNT, CDR2 FRNRAP. The V end lost 1 base, the J end lost 2 bases, and 12 bases lay between the germline ends. CDR3 bases: TGTGCTAGTGGTTTGGGCGACAGTCAAGGCAATCAGCCCCAGCATTTT. Its translation: CASGLGDSQGNQPQHF.

On this clone itself: The sample has other DNA sequences that encode this CDR3 too. The chain joins TRBV5-1 to TRBJ1-1; D is unresolved. This CDR3 comprises 13 residues. Between the trimmed V and J ends, which lost 0 bases and 0 bases, there was a span of 3 bases. Germline V gives CDR1 SGHRS, CDR2 YFSETQ. The CDR3 DNA sequence: TGCGCCAGCAGCTTGGTTTTGAACACTGAAGCTTTCTTT. Amino acid sequence: CASSLVLNTEAFF.

The chain is built from TRBV10-1 and TRBJ1-2; tentative D call: TRBD1 (5 bases). The CDR3 runs to 13 residues. Per germline, CDR1 WNHNN and CDR2 SYGVQD (reference sequence). V lost 8 bases and J lost 4, with 14 bases in between. The CDR3 sequence is CASSLGGSYGYTF. DNA of the CDR3: TGCGCCAGCTCCCTTGGGGGGTCCTATGGCTACACCTTC.

A single count supports this clone. J is TRBJ1-4 and V is TRBV7-8, with unresolved D. This CDR3 contains 13 residues. Germline CDR1 is SGHVS and CDR2 is FQNEAQ. The V end was cut by 0 bases, the J end by 8 bases, with 7 bases between. CDR3 region: CASSLAVGEKLFF. CDR3 in DNA: TGTGCCAGCAGCTTAGCAGTGGGGGAAAAACTGTTTTTT.

This chain joins TRBV5-5 and TRBJ1-1; no firm D call. CDR3 length: 15 residues. CDR1 and CDR2 from the germline V gene are SGHKS and YYEKEE (reference sequence). V lost 1 base, J lost 0 bases, and 10 bases lay in between. CDR3 bases: TGTGCCAGCAGCTTGAGGCCAGATATGAACACTGAAGCTTTCTTT. It is translated as CASSLRPDMNTEAFF.

This clone was seen a handful of times. This sequence joins TRBV7-9 and TRBJ1-2, with TRBD1 as a possible D gene (6 bases). Trimming cost V 1 base and J 4 bases, with 13 bases left between them. The CDR3 is 15 amino acids. Germline CDR1 SEHNR, CDR2 FQNEAQ (reference sequence). CDR3 sequence reads: CASSLETGSAYGYTF. The CDR3 region has the DNA TGTGCCAGCAGCTTAGAAACAGGGTCGGCCTATGGCTACACCTTC.

This chain links TRBV5-4 with TRBJ2-5, with D possibly TRBD1 on 5 matching bases. V lost 0 bases to trimming and J lost 2 bases, with 8 bases between them. The length of the CDR3 is 14 residues. Germline CDR1 SGHNT, CDR2 YYREEE (reference sequence). The chain's CDR3 is CASSLGGRQETQYF. CDR3 coding DNA: TGTGCCAGCAGCTTGGGGGGCAGACAAGAGACCCAGTACTTC.

The rearrangement uses TRBV11-3 and TRBJ2-1, with 15 bases fitting TRBD2. The CDR3 is 20 residues long. V trimming: 4 bases; J trimming: 1 base; junction bases outside the gene matches: 11. Germline-derived CDR1 and CDR2 are SGHNT and YENEEA. CDR3 bases: TGTGCCAGCAGCTCAAACACCGGGACTAGCGGGGGGCGATCCTACAATGAGCAGTTCTTC. It codes for CASSSNTGTSGGRSYNEQFF. The full variable domain, rest sourced from reference TRBV11-3 and TRBJ2-1, is EAGVVQSPRYKIIEKKQPVAFWCNPISGHNTLYWYLQNLGQGPELLIRYENEEAVDDSQLPKDRFSAERLKGVDSTLKIQPAELGDSAVYLCASSSNTGTSGGRSYNEQFFGPGTRLTVL.

The chain uses TRBV19 and TRBJ1-2, with a tentative D call TRBD1 (5 bases). Germline CDR1 LNHDA, CDR2 SQIVND (reference sequence). The ends were cut back, 7 bases at V and 4 bases at J, with 25 bases in the middle. The CDR3 runs 17 residues. The DNA for the CDR3 is TGTGCCAGTAACCCCGAGATGGGAGGGGCGGTCGGCTATGGCTACACCTTC. Translation: CASNPEMGGAVGYGYTF.

This sequence joins TRBV28 and TRBJ1-2; 7 nucleotides agree with TRBD1. The J segment lost 12 bases and the V segment lost 4 bases, leaving 8 bases of the junction unmatched. Germline loops: CDR1 MDHEN, CDR2 SYDVKM. The CDR3 totals 12 residues. CDR3 sequence reads: CASSSTGDGNTF. The CDR3 DNA is TGTGCCAGCAGTTCAACAGGGGACGGGAACACCTTC.

The chain links TRBV13 to TRBJ2-7, with D perhaps TRBD1 or TRBD2 (5 bases each). The CDR3 loop spans 15 amino acids. With 0 bases removed from V and 1 base from J, the gap between germline ends came to 10 bases. Per germline, CDR1 PRHDT and CDR2 FYEKMQ (reference sequence). The chain's CDR3 is CASSLGAGSSYEQYF. The CDR3 DNA follows: TGTGCCAGCAGCTTAGGGGCAGGGAGTTCCTACGAGCAGTACTTC.